The 12 T cell receptor beta chains presented below share a single source sample, sequenced in a study of blood T cell repertoires in COVID-19. Produced via immunoSEQ multiplex PCR; TCRdb's table is partial and in-frame only. Here the sample spans about 220,000 clones, around 81% being singletons. Specimen: peripheral blood. The receptors come from a young woman who had recovered from COVID-19.

The chain combines TRBV18 with TRBJ2-2; TRBD2 aligns across 9 bases. This CDR3 region has 18 residues. The trim removed 2 bases at V and 1 base at J, leaving 8 bases unmatched. Germline-derived CDR1 and CDR2 are KGHSH and LQKENI. CDR3 coding DNA: TGTGCCAGCTCACCATTAATAGCGGGGGACTTGAACACCGGGGAGCTGTTTTTT. This codes for CASSPLIAGDLNTGELFF.

The chain's CDR3 is CASSTNRNTEAFF. As DNA, the CDR3 is TGCGCCAGCAGTACCAACAGAAACACTGAAGCTTTCTTT. The chain employs TRBV5-1 and TRBJ1-1; D is undetermined. Germline lookup yields CDR1 SGHRS and CDR2 YFSETQ. CDR3 length equals 13 residues. V was shortened by 5 bases and J by 2 bases, with 10 bases between the two germline ends.

V gene TRBV4-1 combines with J gene TRBJ2-1; 7 nucleotides match TRBD2. CDR1 MGHRA and CDR2 YSYEKL come from the germline V gene. The CDR3 contains 16 residues. The trim removed 1 base at V and 14 bases at J, leaving 17 bases unmatched. CDR3 region: CASSQGPSSGGLGEFF. The CDR3 nucleotides read TGCGCCAGCAGCCAAGGGCCGTCTAGCGGAGGTCTGGGGGAGTTCTTC.

The chain joins TRBV6-6 to TRBJ2-1, with 8 bases that match TRBD2. Germline V lookup: CDR1 MNHNY, CDR2 SVGAGI (reference sequence). The CDR3 is made up of 12 amino acids. Trimming cost V 5 bases and J 10 bases; bases outside gene matches: 4. CDR3 DNA sequence: TGTGCCAGCAGTCGCCAGCGGGAGGAGCAGTTCTTC. This sequence encodes CASSRQREEQFF.

The CDR3: CATRVGTGELFF. The CDR3 bases are TGTGCCACGAGGGTCGGCACCGGGGAGCTGTTTTTT. The rearrangement links TRBV6-5 to TRBJ2-2, with D perhaps matching TRBD2 (5 bases). V gave up 10 bases and J gave up 4 bases, with 10 bases separating them. The CDR3 is 12 residues long. The germline gives CDR1 MNHEY, CDR2 SVGAGI.

J is TRBJ2-5 and V is TRBV4-1; D gene unclear. V was shortened by 0 bases and J by 1 base, with 15 bases between the two germline ends. Germline CDR1 reads MGHRA; CDR2 reads YSYEKL. The CDR3 loop spans 17 amino acids. CDR3 region: CASSQEGLRRTQETQYF. The CDR3 DNA is TGCGCCAGCAGCCAAGAAGGTTTGCGGCGTACCCAAGAGACCCAGTACTTC.

The chain uses TRBV7-9 and TRBJ2-5; TRBD1 agrees at 10 bases. V was pared by 4 bases and J by 5 bases, with 7 bases of the junction left unmatched. CDR3 length equals 15 residues. Germline CDR1 and CDR2: SEHNR and FQNEAQ (reference sequence). In nucleotides, the CDR3 is TGTGCCAGCAGCTGGGGACAGGGGTTGTGGGAGACCCAGTACTTC. This codes for CASSWGQGLWETQYF.

This clone has just a few counts. The chain couples TRBV10-3 to TRBJ2-2, with a possible D match to TRBD1 (5 bases). V lost 0 bases and J lost 0, with 8 bases in between. Germline V gives CDR1 ENHRY, CDR2 SYGVKD. CDR3 size: 16 residues. The CDR3 loop reads CAISESGVPNTGELFF. DNA of the CDR3: TGTGCCATCAGTGAGTCAGGGGTCCCGAACACCGGGGAGCTGTTTTTT.

The V and J genes are TRBV6-5 and TRBJ1-1; D remains unclear. CDR3 length equals 13 residues. The germline V gene encodes CDR1 MNHEY and CDR2 SVGAGI. Trimming took off 6 bases at V and 6 bases at J, with 14 bases between the two ends. The CDR3 bases are TGTGCCAGCAGCTACATCATCGGGTCTGAAGCTTTCTTT. Its translation: CASSYIIGSEAFF.

The gene calls are TRBV28 and TRBJ2-5; no reliable D call. V was clipped by 3 bases and J by 2 bases, with 7 bases between them. CDR1 is MDHEN and CDR2 is SYDVKM in the germline V gene. The CDR3 consists of 13 residues. CDR3 DNA: TGTGCCAGCAGTTTTGTCTCTCAAGAGACCCAGTACTTC. Protein sequence: CASSFVSQETQYF.

This rearrangement joins TRBV30 to TRBJ2-7; possible D gene TRBD1, 5 bases. The germline CDR1 and CDR2 sequences are GTSNPN and SVGIG (reference sequence). V dropped 4 bases and J dropped 3 bases, with 13 bases sitting between them. This CDR3 contains 13 residues. This CDR3 is CAWNRMYDYEQYF. Here the CDR3 DNA reads TGTGCCTGGAACAGGATGTACGACTACGAGCAGTACTTC.

This clone was detected only once. This chain joins TRBV7-2 and TRBJ2-3; TRBD2 matches 11 bases. The CDR3 length is 16 residues. CDR1 and CDR2 (germline): SGHTA, FQGNSA. V dropped 5 bases and J dropped 1; count of bases not matched to a gene: 5. This CDR3 is CASSTMGLAGTDTQYF. Here the CDR3 DNA reads TGTGCCAGCAGCACCATGGGACTAGCGGGCACAGATACGCAGTATTTT.